The TCR beta chain described here comes from a study of blood T cell repertoires in COVID-19. Study in general: Sites in the United States, Italy and Spain provided acute and convalescent COVID-19 samples. Sample material is recorded as cDNA or gDNA derived from T cells, B-cell-depleted T cells, or PBMCs.

Per the study methods: Reference gene primer amplification yielded estimated nucleated cell counts. The data were produced by immunoSEQ multiplex PCR, yet TCRdb's version contains in-frame clones alone and is incomplete. V and J calls and clone size are given by that table; D and trimming were obtained from the DNA. The sample gives 120,000 or so clones, roughly 85% of which show up once; around 4% is in the top ten. V lost 4 bases to trimming and J lost 1 base, with 11 bases between them. The germline CDR1 and CDR2 sequences are SNHLY and FYNNEI. The CDR3 has 15 amino acids. The sequence was collected from a man in his forties with acute or convalescent COVID-19. The sequencing input was peripheral blood. The V call is TRBV2, the J call TRBJ1-5; D is uncertain. CDR3 DNA sequence: TGTGCCAGCAGTGGCGCCGGCGGGAGCAATCAGCCCCAGCATTTT. This translates into CASSGAGGSNQPQHF.